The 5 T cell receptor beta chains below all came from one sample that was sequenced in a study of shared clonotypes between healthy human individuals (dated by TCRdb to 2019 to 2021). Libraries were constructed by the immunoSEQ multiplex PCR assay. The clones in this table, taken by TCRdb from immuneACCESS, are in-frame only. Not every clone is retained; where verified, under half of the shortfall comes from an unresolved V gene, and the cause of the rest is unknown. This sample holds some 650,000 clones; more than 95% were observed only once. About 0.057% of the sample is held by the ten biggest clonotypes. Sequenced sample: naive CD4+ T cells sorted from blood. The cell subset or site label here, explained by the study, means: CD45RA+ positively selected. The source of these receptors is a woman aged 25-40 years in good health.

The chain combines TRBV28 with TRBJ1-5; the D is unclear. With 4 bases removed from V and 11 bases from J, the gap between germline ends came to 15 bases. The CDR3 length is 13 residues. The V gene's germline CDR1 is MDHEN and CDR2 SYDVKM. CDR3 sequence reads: CASSSPPAPAQHF. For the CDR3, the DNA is TGTGCCAGCAGTTCCCCCCCCGCCCCGGCCCAGCATTTT.

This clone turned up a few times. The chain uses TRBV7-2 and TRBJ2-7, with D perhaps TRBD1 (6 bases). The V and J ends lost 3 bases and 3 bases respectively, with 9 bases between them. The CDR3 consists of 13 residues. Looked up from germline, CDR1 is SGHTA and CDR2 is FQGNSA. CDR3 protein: CASSFDRIYEQYF. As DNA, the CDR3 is TGTGCCAGCAGCTTCGACAGGATCTACGAGCAGTACTTC.

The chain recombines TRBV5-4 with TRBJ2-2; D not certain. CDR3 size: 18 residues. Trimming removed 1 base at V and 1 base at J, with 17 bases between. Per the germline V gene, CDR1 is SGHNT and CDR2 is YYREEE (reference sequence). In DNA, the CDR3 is TGTGCCAGCAGCTTGCCCCCTGGAAGCAGACTGAACACCGGGGAGCTGTTTTTT. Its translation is CASSLPPGSRLNTGELFF. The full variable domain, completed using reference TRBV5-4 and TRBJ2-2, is ETGVTQSPTHLIKTRGQQVTLRCSSQSGHNTVSWYQQALGQGPQFIFQYYREEENGRGNFPPRFSGLQFPNYSSELNVNALELDDSALYLCASSLPPGSRLNTGELFFGEGSRLTVL.

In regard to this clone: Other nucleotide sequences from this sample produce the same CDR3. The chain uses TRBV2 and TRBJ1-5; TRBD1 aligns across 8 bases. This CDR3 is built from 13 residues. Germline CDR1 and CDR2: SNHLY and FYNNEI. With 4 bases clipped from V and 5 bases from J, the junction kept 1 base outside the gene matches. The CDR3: CASSGTGHQPQHF. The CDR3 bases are TGTGCCAGCAGTGGGACAGGGCATCAGCCCCAGCATTTT. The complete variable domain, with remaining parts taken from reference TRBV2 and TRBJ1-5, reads EPEVTQTPSHQVTQMGQEVILRCVPISNHLYFYWYRQILGQKVEFLVSFYNNEISEKSEIFDDQFSVERPDGSNFTLKIRSTKLEDSAMYFCASSGTGHQPQHFGDGTRLSIL.

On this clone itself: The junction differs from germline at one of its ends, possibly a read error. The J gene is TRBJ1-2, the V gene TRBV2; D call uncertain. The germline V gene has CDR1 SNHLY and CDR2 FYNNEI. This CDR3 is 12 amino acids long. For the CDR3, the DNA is TGTGCCAGCAGCGAAGGGCCCGGCGGCTACACCTTC. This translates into CASSEGPGGYTF.